This T cell receptor beta chain was documented in a study of blood T cell repertoires in COVID-19. At the level of the study: Sites across the United States, Italy and Spain contributed samples from acute and convalescent COVID-19. PBMCs, B-cell-depleted T cells, or T cells were the source of the cDNA or gDNA that made up the material.

In the original analysis: Reference gene primer amplification gave estimated nucleated cell counts. Clones were sequenced by immunoSEQ multiplex PCR, and TCRdb holds only the in-frame ones, with some missing. The V and J calls and the clone size are those of that table, but D and trimming were determined from the DNA. This table holds over 75,000 clones, about 78% found once. CDR1 MRHNA and CDR2 SNTAGT come from the germline V gene. Trimming removed 5 bases from V and 7 bases from J; junction bases left unmatched: 10. There are 15 residues in the CDR3. The sample consisted of peripheral blood. This sequence joins TRBV6-4 and TRBJ2-1; TRBD2 matches at 8 bases. The source of this sequence is a human donor in a cohort sampled during active COVID-19. CDR3 bases: TGTGCCAGCAGTCCCGTAGGGACTAGGTGGAATGAGCAGTTCTTC. Translation: CASSPVGTRWNEQFF.